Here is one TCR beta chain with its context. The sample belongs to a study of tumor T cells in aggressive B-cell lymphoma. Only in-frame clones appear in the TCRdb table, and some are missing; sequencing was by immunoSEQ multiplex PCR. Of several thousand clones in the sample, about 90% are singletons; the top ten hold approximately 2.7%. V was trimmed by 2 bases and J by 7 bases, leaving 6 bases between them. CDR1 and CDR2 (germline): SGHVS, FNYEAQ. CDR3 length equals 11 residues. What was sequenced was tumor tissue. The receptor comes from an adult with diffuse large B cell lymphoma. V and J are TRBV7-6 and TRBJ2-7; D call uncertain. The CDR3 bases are TGTGCCAGCAGCTTATACGGGGAGCAGTACTTC. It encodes CASSLYGEQYF.